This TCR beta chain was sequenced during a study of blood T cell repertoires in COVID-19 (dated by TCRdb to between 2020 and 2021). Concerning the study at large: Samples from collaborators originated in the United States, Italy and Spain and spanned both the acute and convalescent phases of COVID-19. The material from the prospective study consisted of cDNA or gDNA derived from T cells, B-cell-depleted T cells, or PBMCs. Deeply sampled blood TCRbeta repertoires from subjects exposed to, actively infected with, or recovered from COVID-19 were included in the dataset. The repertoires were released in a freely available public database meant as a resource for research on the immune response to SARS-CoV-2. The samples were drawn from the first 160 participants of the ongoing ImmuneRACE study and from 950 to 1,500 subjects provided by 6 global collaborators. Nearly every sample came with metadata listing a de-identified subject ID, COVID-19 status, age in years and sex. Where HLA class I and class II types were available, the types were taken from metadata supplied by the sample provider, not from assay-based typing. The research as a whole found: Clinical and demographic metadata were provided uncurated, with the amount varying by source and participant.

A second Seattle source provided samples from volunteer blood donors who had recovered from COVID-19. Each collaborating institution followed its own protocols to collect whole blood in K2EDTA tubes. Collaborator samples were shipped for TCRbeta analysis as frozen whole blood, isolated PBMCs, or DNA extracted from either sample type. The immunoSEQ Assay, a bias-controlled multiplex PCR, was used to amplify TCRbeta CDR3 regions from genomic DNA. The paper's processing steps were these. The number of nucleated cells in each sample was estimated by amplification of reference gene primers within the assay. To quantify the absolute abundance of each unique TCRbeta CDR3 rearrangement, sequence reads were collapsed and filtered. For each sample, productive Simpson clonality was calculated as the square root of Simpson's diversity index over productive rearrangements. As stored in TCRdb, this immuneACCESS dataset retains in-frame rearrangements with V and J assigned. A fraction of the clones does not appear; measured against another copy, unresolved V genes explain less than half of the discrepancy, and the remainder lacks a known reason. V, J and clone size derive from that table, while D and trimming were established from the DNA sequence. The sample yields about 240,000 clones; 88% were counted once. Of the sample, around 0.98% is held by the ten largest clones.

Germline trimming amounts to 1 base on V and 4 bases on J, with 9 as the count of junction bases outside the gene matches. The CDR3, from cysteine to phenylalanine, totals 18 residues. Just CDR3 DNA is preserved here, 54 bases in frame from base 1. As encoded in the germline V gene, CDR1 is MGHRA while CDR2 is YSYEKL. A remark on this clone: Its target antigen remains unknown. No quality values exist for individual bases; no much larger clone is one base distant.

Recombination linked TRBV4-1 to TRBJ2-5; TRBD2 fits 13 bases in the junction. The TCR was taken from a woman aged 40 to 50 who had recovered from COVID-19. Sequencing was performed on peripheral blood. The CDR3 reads CASSQGSQLAGGVETQYF. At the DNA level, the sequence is TGCGCCAGCAGCCAAGGGAGCCAACTAGCGGGAGGGGTAGAGACCCAGTACTTC.